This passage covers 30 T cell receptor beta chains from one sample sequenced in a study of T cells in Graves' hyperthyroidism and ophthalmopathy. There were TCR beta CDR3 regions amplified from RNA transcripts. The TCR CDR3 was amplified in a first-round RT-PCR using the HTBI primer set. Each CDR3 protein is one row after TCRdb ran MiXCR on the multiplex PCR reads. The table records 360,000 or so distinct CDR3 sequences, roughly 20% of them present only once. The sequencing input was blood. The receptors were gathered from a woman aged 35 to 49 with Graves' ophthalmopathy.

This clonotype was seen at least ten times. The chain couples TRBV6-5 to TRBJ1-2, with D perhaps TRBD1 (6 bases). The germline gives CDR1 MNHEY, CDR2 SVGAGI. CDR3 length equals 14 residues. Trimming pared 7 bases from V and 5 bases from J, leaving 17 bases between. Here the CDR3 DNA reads TGTGCCAGCACTCCCCCAGGGGTTTTGTATGGCTACACCTTC. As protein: CASTPPGVLYGYTF.

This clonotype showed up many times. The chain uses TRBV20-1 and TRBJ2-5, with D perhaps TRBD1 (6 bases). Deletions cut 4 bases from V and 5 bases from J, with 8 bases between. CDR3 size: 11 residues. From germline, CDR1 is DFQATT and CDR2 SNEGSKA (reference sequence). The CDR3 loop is CSATRGETQYF. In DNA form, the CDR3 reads TGCAGTGCTACGAGGGGGGAGACCCAGTACTTC.

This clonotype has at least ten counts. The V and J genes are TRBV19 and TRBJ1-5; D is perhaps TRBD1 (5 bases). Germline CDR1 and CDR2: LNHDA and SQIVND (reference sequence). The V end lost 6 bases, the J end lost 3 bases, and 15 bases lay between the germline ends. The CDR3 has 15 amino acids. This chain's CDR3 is CASSARAVVNQPQHF. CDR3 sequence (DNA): TGTGCCAGTAGCGCCAGGGCAGTTGTCAATCAGCCCCAGCATTTT.

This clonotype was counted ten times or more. In DNA form, the CDR3 reads TGTGCCAGCAGGTGGACAGGGGGCAACACTGAAGCTTTCTTT. Translating it yields CASRWTGGNTEAFF. The chain combines TRBV6-2 or TRBV6-3 with TRBJ1-1, with TRBD1 identical over 11 bases. CDR1 is MNHEY, CDR2 SVGEGT, per germline. The V and J ends lost 6 bases and 2 bases, in that order; junction bases with no gene match: 2. The CDR3 covers 14 residues.

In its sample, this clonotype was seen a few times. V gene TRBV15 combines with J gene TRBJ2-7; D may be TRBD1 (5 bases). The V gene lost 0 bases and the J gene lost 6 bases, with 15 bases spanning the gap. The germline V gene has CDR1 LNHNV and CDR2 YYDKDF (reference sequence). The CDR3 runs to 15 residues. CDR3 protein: CATSRDFEAGFEQYF. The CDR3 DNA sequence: TGTGCCACCAGCAGAGATTTCGAGGCAGGGTTCGAGCAGTACTTC.

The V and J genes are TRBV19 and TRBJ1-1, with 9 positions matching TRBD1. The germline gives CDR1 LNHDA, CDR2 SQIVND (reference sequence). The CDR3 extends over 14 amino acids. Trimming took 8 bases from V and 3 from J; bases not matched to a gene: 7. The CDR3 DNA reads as TGTGCCAGTGAGGGTAGACAGGGGGACACTGAAGCTTTCTTT. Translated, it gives CASEGRQGDTEAFF.

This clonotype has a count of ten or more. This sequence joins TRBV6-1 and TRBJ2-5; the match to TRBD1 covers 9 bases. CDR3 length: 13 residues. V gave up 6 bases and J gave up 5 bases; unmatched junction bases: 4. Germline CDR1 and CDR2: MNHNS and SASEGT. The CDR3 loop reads CASSDTGGETQYF. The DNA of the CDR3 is TGTGCCAGCAGCGATACAGGGGGCGAGACCCAGTACTTC.

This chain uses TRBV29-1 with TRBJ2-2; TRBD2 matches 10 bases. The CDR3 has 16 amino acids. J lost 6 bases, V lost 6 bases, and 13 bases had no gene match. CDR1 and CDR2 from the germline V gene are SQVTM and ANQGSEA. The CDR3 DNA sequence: TGCAGCGTCATTGATCTAGCGGGAGATGTTGCCGGGGAGCTGTTTTTT. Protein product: CSVIDLAGDVAGELFF.

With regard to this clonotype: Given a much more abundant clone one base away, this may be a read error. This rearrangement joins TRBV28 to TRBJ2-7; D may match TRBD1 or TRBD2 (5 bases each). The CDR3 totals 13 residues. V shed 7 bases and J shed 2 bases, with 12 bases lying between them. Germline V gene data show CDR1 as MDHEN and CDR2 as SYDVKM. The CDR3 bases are TGTGCCAGCACCAGGGACGTCGCCTACGAGCAGTACTTC. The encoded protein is CASTRDVAYEQYF.

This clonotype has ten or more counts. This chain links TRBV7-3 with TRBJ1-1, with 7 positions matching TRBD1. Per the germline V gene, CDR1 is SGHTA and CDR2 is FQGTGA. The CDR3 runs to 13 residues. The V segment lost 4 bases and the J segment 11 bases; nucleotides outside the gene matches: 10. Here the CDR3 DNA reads TGTGCCAGCAGCTCAGGGGGTGGCGGGCACGCTTTCTTT. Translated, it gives CASSSGGGGHAFF.

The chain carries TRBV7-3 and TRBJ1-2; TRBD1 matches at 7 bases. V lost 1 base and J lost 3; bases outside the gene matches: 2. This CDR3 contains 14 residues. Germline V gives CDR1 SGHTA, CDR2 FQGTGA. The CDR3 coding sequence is TGTGCCAGCAGCTTAAATCAGGGGGACTATGGCTACACCTTC. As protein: CASSLNQGDYGYTF.

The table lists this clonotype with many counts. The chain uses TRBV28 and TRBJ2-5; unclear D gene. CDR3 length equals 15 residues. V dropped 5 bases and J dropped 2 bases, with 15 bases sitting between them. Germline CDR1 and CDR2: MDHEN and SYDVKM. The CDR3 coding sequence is TGTGCCAGCAGTCGGCCTTCGGACGAACAAGAGACCCAGTACTTC. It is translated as CASSRPSDEQETQYF.

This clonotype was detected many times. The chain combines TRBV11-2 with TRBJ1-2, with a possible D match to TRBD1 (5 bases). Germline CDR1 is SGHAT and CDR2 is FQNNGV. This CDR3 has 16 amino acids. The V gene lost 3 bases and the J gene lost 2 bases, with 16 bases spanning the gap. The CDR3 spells CASSFTGRQTNYGYTF. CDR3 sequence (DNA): TGTGCCAGCAGCTTTACCGGCAGACAGACCAACTATGGCTACACCTTC.

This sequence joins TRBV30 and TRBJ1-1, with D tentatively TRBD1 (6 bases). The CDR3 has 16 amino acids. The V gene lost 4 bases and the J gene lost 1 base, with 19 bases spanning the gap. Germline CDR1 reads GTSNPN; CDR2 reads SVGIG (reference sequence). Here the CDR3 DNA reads TGTGCCTGGACCCAACAAGGGGGACAAGGGAACACTGAAGCTTTCTTT. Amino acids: CAWTQQGGQGNTEAFF.

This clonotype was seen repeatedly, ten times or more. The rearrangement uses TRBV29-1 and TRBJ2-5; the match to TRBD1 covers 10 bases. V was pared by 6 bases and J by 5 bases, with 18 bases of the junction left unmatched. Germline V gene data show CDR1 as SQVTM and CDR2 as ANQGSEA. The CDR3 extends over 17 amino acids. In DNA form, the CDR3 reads TGCAGCGTCTTCGGGACAGGGGAAGATCGTGTATGGGAGACCCAGTACTTC. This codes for CSVFGTGEDRVWETQYF.

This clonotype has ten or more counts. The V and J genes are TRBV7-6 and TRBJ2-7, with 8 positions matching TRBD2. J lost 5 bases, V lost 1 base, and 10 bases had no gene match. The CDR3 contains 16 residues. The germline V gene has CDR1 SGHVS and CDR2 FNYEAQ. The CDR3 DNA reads TGTGCCAGCAGCTTAGAAGTAGCGGGACTCATGAACGAGCAGTACTTC. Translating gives CASSLEVAGLMNEQYF.

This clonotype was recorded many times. This CDR3 is CASSHRRRREDSTDTQYF. In DNA, the CDR3 is TGTGCCAGCAGCCACAGGCGTAGGCGGGAGGATAGCACAGATACGCAGTATTTT. The rearrangement links TRBV7-2 to TRBJ2-3; 8 bases align to TRBD2. The CDR3 sequence is 18 residues long. Trimming removed 5 bases from V and 0 bases from J; junction bases left unmatched: 13. Germline CDR1 is SGHTA and CDR2 is FQGNSA.

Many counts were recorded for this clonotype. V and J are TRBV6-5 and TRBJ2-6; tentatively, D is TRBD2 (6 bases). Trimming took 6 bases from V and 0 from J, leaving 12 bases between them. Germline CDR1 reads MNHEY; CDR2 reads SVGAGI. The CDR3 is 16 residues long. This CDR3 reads CASSPSGSSGANVLTF. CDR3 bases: TGTGCCAGCAGCCCCTCCGGGAGCTCTGGGGCCAACGTCCTGACTTTC.

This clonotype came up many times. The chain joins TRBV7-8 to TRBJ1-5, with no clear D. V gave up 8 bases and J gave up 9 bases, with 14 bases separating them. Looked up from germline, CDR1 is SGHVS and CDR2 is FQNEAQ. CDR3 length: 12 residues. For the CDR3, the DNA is TGTGCCAGCGGAACGCTGATGGGGCCCCAGCATTTT. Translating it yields CASGTLMGPQHF.

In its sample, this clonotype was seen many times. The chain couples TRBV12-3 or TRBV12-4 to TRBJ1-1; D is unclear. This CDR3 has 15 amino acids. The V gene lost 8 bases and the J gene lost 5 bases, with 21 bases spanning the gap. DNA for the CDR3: TGTGCCAGCTGCTATTGGGTGGGAAGCGAGACTGAAGCTTTCTTT. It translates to CASCYWVGSETEAFF.

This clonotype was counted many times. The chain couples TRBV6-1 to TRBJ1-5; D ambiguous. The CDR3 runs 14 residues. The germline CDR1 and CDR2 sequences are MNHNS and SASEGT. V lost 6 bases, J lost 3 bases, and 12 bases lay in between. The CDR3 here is CASSGRNNNQPQHF. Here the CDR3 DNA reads TGTGCCAGCAGCGGCAGAAATAACAATCAGCCCCAGCATTTT.

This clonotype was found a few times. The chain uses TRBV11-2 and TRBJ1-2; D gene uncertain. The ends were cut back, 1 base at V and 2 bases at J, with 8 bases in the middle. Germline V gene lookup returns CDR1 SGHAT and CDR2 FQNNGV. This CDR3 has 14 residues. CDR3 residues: CASSLGPDNYGYTF. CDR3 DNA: TGTGCCAGCAGCTTAGGCCCAGACAACTATGGCTACACCTTC.

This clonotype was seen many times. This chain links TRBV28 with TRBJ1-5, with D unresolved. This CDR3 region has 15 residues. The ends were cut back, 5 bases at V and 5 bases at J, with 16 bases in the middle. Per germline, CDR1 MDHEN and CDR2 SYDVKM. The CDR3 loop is CASSNSLTTHQPQHF. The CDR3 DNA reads TGTGCCAGCAGTAACTCCCTTACTACTCATCAGCCCCAGCATTTT. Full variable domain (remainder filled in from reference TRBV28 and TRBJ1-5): DVKVTQSSRYLVKRTGEKVFLECVQDMDHENMFWYRQDPGLGLRLIYFSYDVKMKEKGDIPEGYSVSREKKERFSLILESASTNQTSMYLCASSNSLTTHQPQHFGDGTRLSIL.

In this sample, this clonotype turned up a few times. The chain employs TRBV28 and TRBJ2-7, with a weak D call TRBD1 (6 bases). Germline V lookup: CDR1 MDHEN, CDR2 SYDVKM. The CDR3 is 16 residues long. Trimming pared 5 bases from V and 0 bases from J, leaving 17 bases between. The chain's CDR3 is CASSPQRKGGSYEQYF. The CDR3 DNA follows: TGTGCCAGCAGTCCCCAAAGAAAAGGGGGCTCCTACGAGCAGTACTTC.

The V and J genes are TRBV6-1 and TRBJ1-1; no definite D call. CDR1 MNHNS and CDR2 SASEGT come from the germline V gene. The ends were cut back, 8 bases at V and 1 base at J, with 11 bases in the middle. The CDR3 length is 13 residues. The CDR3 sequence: CASWIRTNTEAFF. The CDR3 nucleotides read TGTGCCAGCTGGATAAGGACGAACACTGAAGCTTTCTTT.

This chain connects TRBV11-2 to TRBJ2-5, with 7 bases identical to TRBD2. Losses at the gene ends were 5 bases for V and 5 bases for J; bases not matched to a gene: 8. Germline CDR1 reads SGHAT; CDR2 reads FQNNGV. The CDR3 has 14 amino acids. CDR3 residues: CASSHPGLLETQYF. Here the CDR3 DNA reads TGTGCCAGCAGCCATCCGGGACTACTTGAGACCCAGTACTTC.

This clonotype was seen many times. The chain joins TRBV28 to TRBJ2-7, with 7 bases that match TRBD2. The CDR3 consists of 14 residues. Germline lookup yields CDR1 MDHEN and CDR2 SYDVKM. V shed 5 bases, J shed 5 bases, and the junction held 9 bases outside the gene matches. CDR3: CASSGGGFLNEQYF. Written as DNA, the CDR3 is TGTGCCAGCAGTGGGGGAGGGTTTCTAAACGAGCAGTACTTC.

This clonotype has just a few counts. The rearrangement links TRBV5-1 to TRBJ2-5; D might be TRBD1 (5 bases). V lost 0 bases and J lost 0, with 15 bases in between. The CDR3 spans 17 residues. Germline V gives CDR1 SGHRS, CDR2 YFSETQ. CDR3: CASSLGAGQVYQETQYF. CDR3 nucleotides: TGCGCCAGCAGCTTGGGAGCTGGACAAGTGTACCAAGAGACCCAGTACTTC.

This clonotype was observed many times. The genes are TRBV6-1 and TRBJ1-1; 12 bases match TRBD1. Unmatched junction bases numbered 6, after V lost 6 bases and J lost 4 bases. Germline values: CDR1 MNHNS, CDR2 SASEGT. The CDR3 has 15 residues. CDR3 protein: CASSRDRGPVTEAFF. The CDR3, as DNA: TGTGCCAGCAGCAGGGACAGGGGGCCGGTCACTGAAGCTTTCTTT.

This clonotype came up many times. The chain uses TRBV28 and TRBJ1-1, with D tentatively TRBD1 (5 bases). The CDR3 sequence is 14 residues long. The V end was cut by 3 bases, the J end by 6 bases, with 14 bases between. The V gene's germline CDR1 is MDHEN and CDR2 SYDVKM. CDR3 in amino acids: CASSFIGARAEAFF. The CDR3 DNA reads TGTGCCAGCAGTTTTATAGGGGCGAGGGCTGAAGCTTTCTTT.